The source of this T cell receptor (beta chain) is a study of shared clonotypes between healthy human individuals. For the study at large: CD8 memory received one plate per donor, CD8 naive two, CD4 memory three and CD4 naive three. Study outcomes and limitations: Non-shared clonotypes showed lower generation probabilities than clonotypes common to all four donors.

Method: immunoSEQ multiplex PCR; TCRdb's copy keeps in-frame clones and lacks some. The sample has about 2 million clones; roughly 95% are singletons. As concerns this clone: The antigen remains undetermined.

Sequenced input: naive CD4+ T cells sorted from blood. Subset in this sample: CD45RA+ positively selected. This TCR was sampled from a man aged 18 to 29 in good health.

The CDR3 coding sequence is TGTGCCAGCCAAAACCTACTGGGAACAGGGGGCATCTACGAGCAGTACTTC. Residues: CASQNLLGTGGIYEQYF. The J gene is TRBJ2-7, the V gene TRBV7-9, with 9 bases matching TRBD1. V gave up 8 bases and J gave up 3 bases; unmatched junction bases: 17. The CDR3 contains 17 residues. Germline lookup yields CDR1 SEHNR and CDR2 FQNEAQ (reference sequence).